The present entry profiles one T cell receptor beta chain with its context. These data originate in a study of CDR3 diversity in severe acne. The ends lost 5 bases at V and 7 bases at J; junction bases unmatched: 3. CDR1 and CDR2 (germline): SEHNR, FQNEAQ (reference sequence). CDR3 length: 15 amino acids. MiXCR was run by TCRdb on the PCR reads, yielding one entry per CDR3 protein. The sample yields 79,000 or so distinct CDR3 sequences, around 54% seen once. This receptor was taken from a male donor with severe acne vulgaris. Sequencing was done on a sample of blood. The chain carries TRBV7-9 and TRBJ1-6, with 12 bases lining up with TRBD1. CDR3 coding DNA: TGTGCCAGCAGCGCCGGGACAGGGGGCAATTCACCCCTCCACTTT. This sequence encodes CASSAGTGGNSPLHF.